This is a list of T cell receptor beta chains from one sample in a study of liver allograft versus peripheral blood T cells. Each CDR3 protein is one row after TCRdb ran MiXCR on the reads. The sample carries under 15,000 distinct CDR3 sequences, under 30% recorded once. The receptors shown here come from a human patient who had a liver transplant. The graft donor may have contributed some T cells. Each CDR3 is given with its conserved first and last residue. D genes are given only for firm matches. Rows may omit the clone size; those that give it use once, few, many or a size class.

j_call d_call clone_size cdr3_length v_call cdr3_aa cdr3_nt
TRBJ2-7 NA NA 13 TRBV6-1 CASSDPNSYEQYF TGTGCCAGCAGTGATCCTAACTCCTACGAGCAGTACTTC
TRBJ2-5 TRBD2 medium-sized 15 TRBV24-1 CATSDRTGGQETQYF TGTGCCACCAGTGATCGGACGGGAGGACAAGAGACCCAGTACTTC
TRBJ2-2 TRBD1 NA 19 TRBV24-1 CATSDVATGDKPRPGELFF TGTGCCACCAGTGATGTGGCAACAGGGGACAAACCCCGTCCCGGGGAGCTGTTTTTT
TRBJ1-2 NA NA 12 TRBV19 CASYDSPYGYTF TGTGCCAGTTATGACAGTCCCTATGGCTACACCTTC
TRBJ2-7 NA medium-sized 15 TRBV18 CASSRNTGSSYEQYF TGTGCCAGCTCACGCAATACAGGGTCGTCCTACGAGCAGTACTTC
TRBJ2-7 TRBD1 NA 12 TRBV19 CASSEGQYEQYF TGTGCCAGTAGTGAGGGACAGTACGAGCAGTACTTC
TRBJ1-5 NA NA 15 TRBV19 CASSKEGWSNQPQHF TGTGCCAGTAGTAAGGAGGGCTGGAGCAATCAGCCCCAGCATTTT
TRBJ1-2 NA NA 13 TRBV29-1 CSALNSNNYGYTF TGCAGCGCCCTGAACAGTAATAACTATGGCTACACCTTC
TRBJ1-1 NA many 18 TRBV6-5 CASSYSRVGASQNTEAFF TGTGCCAGCAGTTACTCCCGAGTAGGGGCTTCGCAGAACACTGAAGCTTTCTTT
TRBJ2-7 NA NA 17 TRBV4-1 CASSPSGDLAPSYEQYF TGCGCCAGCAGCCCCTCAGGGGACCTAGCGCCCTCCTACGAGCAGTACTTC
TRBJ1-1 NA medium-sized 12 TRBV6-1 CASTNSGRKAFF TGTGCCAGCACCAACAGCGGGAGGAAAGCTTTCTTT
TRBJ1-2 TRBD1 NA 15 TRBV28 CASSSGTGGNYGYTF TGTGCCAGCAGTTCCGGGACAGGGGGCAACTATGGCTACACCTTC
TRBJ1-5 NA NA 13 TRBV29-1 CSVEEGAGQPQHF TGCAGCGTTGAAGAGGGGGCCGGTCAGCCCCAGCATTTT
TRBJ1-2 TRBD1 medium-sized 14 TRBV24-1 CATSDPTGGYGYTF TGTGCCACCAGTGATCCGACAGGGGGCTATGGCTACACCTTC
TRBJ2-2 NA NA 14 TRBV7-9 CASSFKQYTGELFF TGTGCCAGCAGCTTTAAACAGTACACCGGGGAGCTGTTTTTT
TRBJ2-7 NA few 15 TRBV5-4 CASSLSGADFYEQYF TGTGCCAGCAGCTTGTCAGGGGCTGACTTCTACGAGCAGTACTTC
TRBJ1-3 NA few 16 TRBV28 CASSLFQGGPGNTIYF TGTGCCAGCAGTTTATTTCAGGGTGGACCTGGAAACACCATATATTTT
TRBJ2-7 TRBD1 NA 16 TRBV27 CASSPVTGTGFYEQYF TGTGCCAGCAGTCCAGTTACCGGGACAGGGTTCTACGAGCAGTACTTC
TRBJ2-2 TRBD1 NA 14 TRBV5-1 CASDRASNTGELFF TGCGCCAGTGACAGGGCCTCGAACACCGGGGAGCTGTTTTTT
TRBJ1-3 NA few 12 TRBV18 CASSPGRNTIYF TGTGCCAGCTCACCAGGCAGAAACACCATATATTTT
TRBJ1-4 NA once 15 TRBV28 CASSFRGSGNEKLFF TGTGCCAGCAGTTTTCGCGGGTCGGGTAATGAAAAACTGTTTTTT
TRBJ1-2 NA NA 15 TRBV6-5 CASSYSRGHNYGCTF TGTGCCAGCAGTTACTCTCGAGGGCATAACTATGGCTGCACCTTC
TRBJ2-1 TRBD2 medium-sized 16 TRBV7-9 CASSPPAGGSLNEQFF TGTGCCAGCAGCCCCCCAGCTGGCGGGAGTCTAAATGAGCAGTTCTTC
TRBJ1-3 TRBD1 few 13 TRBV29-1 CSPREDRRTTIYF TGCAGCCCGAGGGAGGACAGGAGGACCACCATATATTTT
TRBJ1-2 TRBD1 NA 15 TRBV7-9 CASSLAMTGYYGYTF TGTGCCAGCAGCTTAGCGATGACAGGGTACTATGGCTACACCTTC
TRBJ1-2 NA few 13 TRBV29-1 CSVGRSIPYGYTF TGCAGCGTTGGGCGGTCGATCCCCTATGGCTACACCTTC
TRBJ1-5 TRBD1 many 18 TRBV5-4 CASSLGGSGGASNQPQHF TGTGCCAGCAGCTTGGGAGGTTCAGGGGGCGCGAGCAATCAGCCCCAGCATTTT
TRBJ2-7 NA NA 13 TRBV10-3 CAIRQTGPREQYF TGTGCCATCAGGCAGACGGGCCCTCGCGAGCAGTACTTC
TRBJ2-5 NA many 12 TRBV29-1 CSVEAGRETQYF TGCAGCGTTGAAGCGGGGAGGGAGACCCAGTACTTC
TRBJ1-1 NA medium-sized 15 TRBV6-5 CASSYSIGESTEAFF TGTGCCAGCAGTTACTCGATAGGGGAGAGCACTGAAGCTTTCTTT
TRBJ1-6 NA NA 15 TRBV19 CAIRDLSSYNSPLHF TGTGCCATCCGGGACCTCAGCTCCTATAATTCACCCCTCCACTTT
TRBJ2-2 NA NA 14 TRBV6-5 CASRRGEDTGELFF TGTGCCAGCAGGAGGGGGGAAGACACCGGGGAGCTGTTTTTT
TRBJ1-5 TRBD1 NA 12 TRBV6-5 CASRQGNQPQHF TGTGCCAGCAGACAGGGGAATCAGCCCCAGCATTTT
TRBJ2-1 TRBD2 NA 18 TRBV6-6 CASSSGTSGLSSYNEQFF TGTGCCAGCAGTTCCGGGACTAGCGGATTAAGCTCCTACAATGAGCAGTTCTTC
TRBJ2-1 TRBD1 NA 15 TRBV24-1 CATSDPQGALNEQFF TGTGCCACCAGTGATCCACAGGGGGCGCTTAATGAGCAGTTCTTC
TRBJ1-1 TRBD1 NA 15 TRBV19 CASTMDRGGLSTAFF TGTGCCAGTACCATGGACAGGGGGGGACTTTCGACGGCTTTCTTT
TRBJ2-7 NA few 12 TRBV11-3 CASSDDSYEQYF TGTGCCAGCAGCGACGACAGCTACGAGCAGTACTTC
TRBJ1-5 TRBD1 medium-sized 16 TRBV6-1 CASSLAGQGLGQPQHF TGTGCCAGCAGTCTGGCGGGACAGGGCCTTGGGCAGCCCCAGCATTTT
TRBJ2-6 NA medium-sized 14 TRBV28 CASRESLGANVLTF TGTGCCAGCCGGGAGTCCCTTGGGGCCAACGTCCTGACTTTC
TRBJ1-5 NA few 16 TRBV16 CASSQLPGYSNQPQHF TGTGCCAGCAGCCAATTGCCGGGATATAGCAATCAGCCCCAGCATTTT
TRBJ1-3 TRBD1 NA 15 TRBV27 CASSLLGQAGNTIYF TGTGCCAGCAGTTTACTGGGACAGGCCGGTAACACCATATATTTT